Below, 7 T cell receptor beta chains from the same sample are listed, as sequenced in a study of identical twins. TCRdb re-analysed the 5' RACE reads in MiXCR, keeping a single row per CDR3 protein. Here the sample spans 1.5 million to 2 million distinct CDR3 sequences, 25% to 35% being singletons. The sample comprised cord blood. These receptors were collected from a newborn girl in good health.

The CDR3 region is CASSGYTRSEQFF. CDR3 DNA sequence: TGCGCCAGCAGTGGTTATACTAGAAGTGAGCAGTTCTTC. V is TRBV10-2 and J is TRBJ2-1; the D gene is possibly TRBD2 (5 bases). V lost 4 bases, J lost 9 bases, and 13 bases lay in between. The CDR3 loop spans 13 amino acids. Germline loops: CDR1 WSHSY, CDR2 SAAADI.

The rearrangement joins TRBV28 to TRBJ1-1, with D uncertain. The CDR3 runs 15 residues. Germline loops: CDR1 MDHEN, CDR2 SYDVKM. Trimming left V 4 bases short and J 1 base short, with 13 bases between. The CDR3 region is CASSSRRQTNTEAFF. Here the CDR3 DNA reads TGTGCCAGCAGTTCGAGGCGCCAAACGAACACTGAAGCTTTCTTT.

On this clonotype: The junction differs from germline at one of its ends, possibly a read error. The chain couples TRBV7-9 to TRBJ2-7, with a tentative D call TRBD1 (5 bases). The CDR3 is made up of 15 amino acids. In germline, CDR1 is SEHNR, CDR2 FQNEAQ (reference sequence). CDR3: CASGLWQGGSYEQYF. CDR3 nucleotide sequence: TGTGCCAGCGGCTTATGGCAGGGTGGATCCTACGAGCAGTACTTC.

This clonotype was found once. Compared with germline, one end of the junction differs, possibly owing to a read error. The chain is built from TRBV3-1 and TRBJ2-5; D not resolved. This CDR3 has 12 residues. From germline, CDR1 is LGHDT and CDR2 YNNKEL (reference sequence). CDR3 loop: CAGSHPQETQYF. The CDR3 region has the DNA TGTGCCGGCAGCCACCCCCAAGAGACCCAGTACTTC.

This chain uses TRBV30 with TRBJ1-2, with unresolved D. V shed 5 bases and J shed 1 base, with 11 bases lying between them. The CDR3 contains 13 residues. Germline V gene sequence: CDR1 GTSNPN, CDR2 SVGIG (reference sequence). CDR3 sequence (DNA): TGTGCCTGGTCGACAAGGGATAACTATGGCTACACCTTC. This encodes CAWSTRDNYGYTF.

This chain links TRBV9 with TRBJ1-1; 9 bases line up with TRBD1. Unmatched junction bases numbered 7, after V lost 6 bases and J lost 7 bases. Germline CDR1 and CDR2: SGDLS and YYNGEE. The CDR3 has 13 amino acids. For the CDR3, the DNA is TGTGCCAGCAACGACAGGGGGACGGGTGAAGCTTTCTTT. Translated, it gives CASNDRGTGEAFF.

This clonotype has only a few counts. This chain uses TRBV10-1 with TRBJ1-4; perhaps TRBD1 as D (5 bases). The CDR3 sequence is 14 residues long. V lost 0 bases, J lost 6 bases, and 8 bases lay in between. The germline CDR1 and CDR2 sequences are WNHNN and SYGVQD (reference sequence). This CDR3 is CASSESRGYEKLFF. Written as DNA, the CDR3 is TGCGCCAGCAGTGAGTCCCGGGGCTATGAAAAACTGTTTTTT.